One and the same sample provided the 25 T cell receptor beta chains below, sequenced in a study of blood T cell repertoires in COVID-19 (dated by TCRdb to about 2020). The library was built by means of the immunoSEQ multiplex PCR assay. Not all clones reach the TCRdb copy of this immuneACCESS table, which keeps in-frame sequences only. Checked studies attribute under half of the gap to unresolved V genes and leave the rest unexplained. In all, the sample holds around 200,000 clones, and over 75% of those were seen once. The ten largest make up roughly 13% of the sample. Sequencing was carried out using peripheral blood. All receptors come from a man between 50 and 59 years old who had recovered from COVID-19.

As DNA, the CDR3 is TGTGCCAGCAGTTTATCGGGACAGTATAATTCACCCCTCCACTTT. This codes for CASSLSGQYNSPLHF. V gene TRBV27 combines with J gene TRBJ1-6; 7 bases match TRBD1. In germline, CDR1 is MNHEY, CDR2 SMNVEV (reference sequence). With 0 bases clipped from V and 4 bases from J, the junction kept 0 bases outside the gene matches. There are 15 residues in the CDR3.

This clone was detected once. This rearrangement joins TRBV5-4 to TRBJ2-5; D might be TRBD1 (5 bases). V was cut by 4 bases and J by 3 bases, with 13 bases left in between. The CDR3 has 14 residues. Germline CDR1 is SGHNT and CDR2 is YYREEE (reference sequence). CDR3 bases: TGTGCCAGCAGCGCAAGACAGCGAGAAGAGACCCAGTACTTC. Translation gives CASSARQREETQYF.

The J gene is TRBJ2-1, the V gene TRBV4-3; D may be TRBD1 (5 bases). Trimming cost V 2 bases and J 12 bases, with 11 bases left between them. The CDR3 totals 12 residues. Germline V gene data show CDR1 as LGHNA and CDR2 as YSLEER. The CDR3 region is CASSQLGRGQFF. The CDR3 region has the DNA TGCGCCAGCAGCCAATTGGGAAGGGGGCAGTTCTTC.

The rearrangement links TRBV5-1 to TRBJ1-1; TRBD1 aligns across 8 bases. This CDR3 is 13 amino acids long. With 7 bases clipped from V and 6 bases from J, the junction kept 8 bases outside the gene matches. CDR1 is SGHRS, CDR2 YFSETQ, per germline. The CDR3 region has the DNA TGCGCCAGCGGAACAGGGGGTGGATCTGAAGCTTTCTTT. Amino acid sequence: CASGTGGGSEAFF.

This chain links TRBV7-9 with TRBJ1-5; TRBD1 agrees at 7 bases. V lost 3 bases to trimming and J lost 7 bases; unmatched junction nucleotides: 3. Germline CDR1 is SEHNR and CDR2 is FQNEAQ (reference sequence). The CDR3 extends over 13 amino acids. This CDR3 is CASSFEQGQPQHF. The CDR3 region has the DNA TGTGCCAGCAGCTTCGAACAGGGGCAGCCCCAGCATTTT.

CDR3 nucleotides: TGTGCCAGCAGTGAACTGTCAGGGGGAAACACCATATATTTT. It translates to CASSELSGGNTIYF. V is TRBV2 and J is TRBJ1-3; possibly TRBD1 for D (5 bases). This CDR3 has 14 amino acids. The V end lost 2 bases, the J end lost 4 bases, and 9 bases lay between the germline ends. From germline, CDR1 is SNHLY and CDR2 FYNNEI. Variable domain in full (rest from reference TRBV2 and TRBJ1-3): EPEVTQTPSHQVTQMGQEVILRCVPISNHLYFYWYRQILGQKVEFLVSFYNNEISEKSEIFDDQFSVERPDGSNFTLKIRSTKLEDSAMYFCASSELSGGNTIYFGEGSWLTVV.

The V call is TRBV24-1, the J call TRBJ2-7, with 8 bases lining up with TRBD2. V lost 2 bases and J lost 5; bases outside the gene matches: 10. The CDR3 runs to 16 residues. Germline loops: CDR1 KGHDR, CDR2 SFDVKD. In DNA form, the CDR3 reads TGTGCCACCAGTGATTCTTTAGCGGGAAAGGTCCACGAGCAGTACTTC. It yields the protein CATSDSLAGKVHEQYF.

CDR3 protein: CASSPQLAELNEQFF. Written as DNA, the CDR3 is TGTGCCAGCAGCCCCCAACTAGCGGAACTAAATGAGCAGTTCTTC. The V call is TRBV4-2, the J call TRBJ2-1; 8 nucleotides align to TRBD2. J gave up 7 bases and V 4 bases, and 9 bases lay outside the gene matches. The CDR3 runs 15 residues. Germline CDR1 LGHNA, CDR2 YNFKEQ.

This chain links TRBV5-6 with TRBJ1-2; TRBD1 matches 10 bases. CDR1 and CDR2 from the germline V gene are SGHDT and YYEEEE. V shed 3 bases, J shed 9 bases, and the junction held 11 bases outside the gene matches. This CDR3 has 15 residues. The CDR3 is CASSSDRGRYVSYTF. The CDR3 region has the DNA TGTGCCAGCAGCTCAGACAGGGGGCGGTATGTCAGCTACACCTTC.

V is TRBV7-2 and J is TRBJ2-1; the match to TRBD2 covers 11 bases. Trimming cost V 2 bases and J 0 bases; bases outside gene matches: 9. There are 19 residues in the CDR3. Germline CDR1 and CDR2: SGHTA and FQGNSA. This chain's CDR3 is CASSLKLAGDPSSYNEQFF. CDR3 nucleotide sequence: TGTGCCAGCAGCTTAAAACTAGCGGGAGACCCGAGCTCCTACAATGAGCAGTTCTTC.

J is TRBJ2-7 and V is TRBV9, with 10 bases identical to TRBD2. J gave up 0 bases and V 3 bases, and 6 bases lay outside the gene matches. Germline CDR1 reads SGDLS; CDR2 reads YYNGEE. CDR3 length: 16 residues. CDR3 amino acids: CASSAAGTSASYEQYF. The CDR3 DNA reads as TGTGCCAGCAGCGCCGCCGGGACTAGCGCCTCCTACGAGCAGTACTTC.

This rearrangement joins TRBV19 to TRBJ2-5; perhaps TRBD2 as D (6 bases). V dropped 1 base and J dropped 4 bases, with 13 bases sitting between them. The CDR3 covers 15 residues. Germline lookup yields CDR1 LNHDA and CDR2 SQIVND (reference sequence). CDR3 DNA sequence: TGTGCCAGTAGTATAGGTACTAGCTCAGGAGAGACCCAGTACTTC. Its protein is CASSIGTSSGETQYF.

The rearrangement uses TRBV18 and TRBJ2-1; D is possibly TRBD2 (5 bases). Per the germline V gene, CDR1 is KGHSH and CDR2 is LQKENI. Deletions cut 1 base from V and 2 bases from J, with 9 bases between. The CDR3 has 15 residues. The CDR3 bases are TGTGCCAGCTCACCACGGGAGATCCCCTACAATGAGCAGTTCTTC. It codes for CASSPREIPYNEQFF.

The chain combines TRBV19 with TRBJ2-2, with D possibly matching TRBD1 (5 bases). V was cut by 2 bases and J by 5 bases, with 9 bases left in between. The CDR3 totals 14 residues. Germline V gene sequence: CDR1 LNHDA, CDR2 SQIVND (reference sequence). The CDR3 here is CASSISAGTGELFF. In nucleotides, the CDR3 is TGTGCCAGTAGTATATCGGCAGGGACCGGGGAGCTGTTTTTT.

The chain has TRBV9 and TRBJ2-1; possibly TRBD2 for D (5 bases). The CDR3 loop spans 15 amino acids. Per the germline V gene, CDR1 is SGDLS and CDR2 is YYNGEE. V gave up 1 base and J gave up 8 bases, with 16 bases separating them. Here the CDR3 reads CASSVNVAGSDEQFF. The CDR3 region has the DNA TGTGCCAGCAGCGTAAACGTTGCGGGTTCGGATGAGCAGTTCTTC.

The CDR3 nucleotides read TGTGCCAGCAGTTACAATCGGGCTGGAAACACCATATATTTT. Translated: CASSYNRAGNTIYF. This chain uses TRBV6-5 with TRBJ1-3; D unclear. CDR3 size: 14 residues. Trimming left V 2 bases short and J 2 bases short, with 7 bases between. Germline loops: CDR1 MNHEY, CDR2 SVGAGI.

V usage is TRBV10-3 and J usage is TRBJ2-7, with a weak D call TRBD2 (6 bases). CDR1 and CDR2 from the germline V gene are ENHRY and SYGVKD. Trimming shortened V by 3 bases and J by 4 bases, and 16 bases separated the two germline ends. The CDR3 consists of 15 residues. The CDR3 spells CAISEVGGSVYEQYF. Here the CDR3 DNA reads TGTGCCATCAGTGAAGTGGGGGGTTCAGTATACGAGCAGTACTTC.

V is TRBV11-2 and J is TRBJ2-5, with 12 bases lining up with TRBD2. Germline CDR1 SGHAT, CDR2 FQNNGV. The CDR3 is made up of 18 amino acids. V shed 5 bases, J shed 1 base, and the junction held 11 bases outside the gene matches. The CDR3 bases are TGTGCCAGCAGCACCGGGACTAGCGGGCGGGGGCCCCAAGAGACCCAGTACTTC. Protein product: CASSTGTSGRGPQETQYF.

The chain joins TRBV23-1 to TRBJ2-7; 7 bases are shared with TRBD2. TRBV23-1 is an open reading frame, and its role is uncertain. V gave up 4 bases and J gave up 4 bases; unmatched junction bases: 7. The CDR3 totals 14 residues. This CDR3 is CASSREGGPYEQYF. CDR3 in DNA: TGCGCCAGCAGTCGGGAGGGAGGGCCGTACGAGCAGTACTTC.

The chain couples TRBV5-4 to TRBJ2-3; 10 nucleotides line up with TRBD2. The J segment lost 3 bases and the V segment lost 0 bases, leaving 7 bases of the junction unmatched. Germline V gene sequence: CDR1 SGHNT, CDR2 YYREEE (reference sequence). The CDR3 covers 17 residues. The DNA for the CDR3 is TGTGCCAGCAGCTTGGAAGTAGCGGGAGGAGGAACAGATACGCAGTATTTT. The encoded protein is CASSLEVAGGGTDTQYF.

CDR3: CASSLVTSGSTDTQYF. CDR3 bases: TGTGCCAGCAGCTTAGTTACTAGCGGGAGCACAGATACGCAGTATTTT. This chain uses TRBV7-6 with TRBJ2-3; 9 bases are a match to TRBD2. The CDR3 runs to 16 residues. Germline values: CDR1 SGHVS, CDR2 FNYEAQ. V lost 1 base to trimming and J lost 0 bases; unmatched junction nucleotides: 2. Full variable domain (remainder filled in from reference TRBV7-6 and TRBJ2-3): GAGVSQSPRYKVTKRGQDVALRCDPISGHVSLYWYRQALGQGPEFLTYFNYEAQQDKSGLPNDRFSAERPEGSISTLTIQRTEQRDSAMYRCASSLVTSGSTDTQYFGPGTRLTVL.

V gene TRBV7-2 combines with J gene TRBJ1-4; D is unclear. V lost 2 bases and J lost 5, with 12 bases in between. In germline, CDR1 is SGHTA, CDR2 FQGNSA. This CDR3 spans 15 amino acids. CDR3 coding DNA: TGTGCCAGCAGCTTACGAGGCGCGTCCAATGAAAAACTGTTTTTT. Its protein is CASSLRGASNEKLFF.

The V gene is TRBV11-3, the J gene TRBJ1-1; no firm D call. In germline, CDR1 is SGHNT, CDR2 YENEEA. The CDR3 extends over 14 amino acids. Trimming removed 1 base from V and 1 base from J, with 7 bases in between. The CDR3 nucleotides read TGTGCCAGCAGCTTAGGTCCTTGGAACACTGAAGCTTTCTTT. This sequence encodes CASSLGPWNTEAFF.

In this sample, this clone turned up once. The rearrangement joins TRBV5-4 to TRBJ2-5, with D unclear. The CDR3 has 13 residues. Germline CDR1 SGHNT, CDR2 YYREEE (reference sequence). V gave up 1 base and J gave up 4 bases, with 8 bases separating them. CDR3 region: CASSLRFGETQYF. The CDR3 DNA reads TGTGCCAGCAGCTTGCGCTTCGGAGAGACCCAGTACTTC.

This chain uses TRBV18 with TRBJ2-2, with 9 bases lining up with TRBD1. With V trimmed by 3 bases and J by 1 base, 6 bases remained unmatched. The germline CDR1 and CDR2 sequences are KGHSH and LQKENI. The CDR3 sequence is 17 residues long. CDR3 sequence reads: CASSPLQGALNTGELFF. For the CDR3, the DNA is TGTGCCAGCTCACCCTTACAGGGGGCTCTGAACACCGGGGAGCTGTTTTTT.